This T cell receptor beta chain comes out of a study of T cells in localized non-small cell lung cancer. Study observations and caveats: In the blood, greater T cell density corresponded to longer overall survival. One tumor region alone was sequenced, and heterogeneity therefore remains possible. Uninvolved nearby lung showed the greatest T cell clonality, exceeding that found in tumor.

Worth noting for this clone: Its target is not known.

TCRdb keeps only in-frame clones here, not all; method: immunoSEQ multiplex PCR. Of about 25,000 clones in the sample, more than 90% were seen once. V was shortened by 4 bases and J by 8 bases, with 11 bases between the two germline ends. CDR1 and CDR2 from the germline V gene are MGHRA and YSYEKL. CDR3 length equals 12 residues. The chain is built from TRBV4-1 and TRBJ1-2; D remains ambiguous. The sample was peripheral blood, taken before any cancer treatment. The sequence was obtained from a man aged 35 to 69 with stage III squamous cell lung carcinoma. In DNA, the CDR3 is TGCGCCAGCAGCCGCCGAGGGAGCGGCTACACCTTC. It is translated as CASSRRGSGYTF.